This T cell receptor (beta chain) was recorded in a study of T cell repertoires in cytomegalovirus infection. Study background: Matching HLA type, along with CMV infection, was indicated by public TCR beta signatures. Study-level points and caveats: It was HLA-C-restricted CMV-specific TCR beta clonotypes that dominated the response ex vivo. Summed frequency of shared TCR beta families picked out CMV carriers who also had the relevant HLA.

The CDR3 runs 13 residues. V lost 4 bases, J lost 4 bases, and 3 bases stayed unmatched. Germline V gene sequence: CDR1 SGHTA, CDR2 FQGNSA. This clonotype was recorded many times. Its matching antigen is unknown. One entry per CDR3 protein, called by TCRdb with MiXCR from the reads. The sample holds around 100,000 distinct CDR3 sequences, around 10% seen once. This sequence joins TRBV7-2 and TRBJ1-2, with 7 bases fitting TRBD1. The sample consisted of PBMCs, sequenced either directly or after in vitro stimulation (not recorded which). The source of this sequence is a human donor in good health (CMV status not recorded). Some clones in this sample may be carry-over from other donors' samples. For the CDR3, the DNA is TGTGCCAGCAGCTCGGGACAGCTCTATGGCTACACCTTC. This translates into CASSSGQLYGYTF. The complete variable domain, with remaining parts taken from reference TRBV7-2 and TRBJ1-2, reads GAGVSQSPSNKVTEKGKDVELRCDPISGHTALYWYRQSLGQGLEFLIYFQGNSAPDKSGLPSDRFSAERTGGSVSTLTIQRTQQEDSAVYLCASSSGQLYGYTFGSGTRLTVV.